This T cell receptor (beta chain) was retrieved from a study of T cells in Graves' hyperthyroidism and ophthalmopathy. Concerning this clonotype: This may stem from a read error, because a much larger clone lies one nucleotide away.

This CDR3 is 14 amino acids long. V was trimmed by 1 base and J by 0 bases, leaving 4 bases between them. Germline V gene sequence: CDR1 LGHDT, CDR2 YNNKEL (reference sequence). Disease duration was under 3 months in the ophthalmopathy patients, who also had a Clinical Activity Score of at least 3 and a NOSPECS grade of at least 4. Amplification targeted TCR beta CDR3 regions from RNA transcripts. TCR CDR3 underwent first-round RT-PCR with the HTBI primer set. A single record per CDR3 protein comes from TCRdb applying MiXCR to the multiplex PCR reads. The table includes roughly 640,000 distinct CDR3 sequences, more than 15% detected once.

This clonotype was sampled from a woman between 40 and 55 years old with Graves' ophthalmopathy. V gene TRBV3-1 combines with J gene TRBJ1-3; D remains ambiguous. The specimen sequenced was blood. DNA of the CDR3: TGTGCCAGCAGCCAAGCCAACTCTGGAAACACCATATATTTT. This codes for CASSQANSGNTIYF.